The rows below give T cell receptor beta chains drawn from one sample of a study of human T cells and chemical hapten exposure. In TCRdb, the RACE reads were re-called with MiXCR into one record per CDR3 protein. This table has approximately 370,000 distinct CDR3 sequences, about 5% appearing once. The sequenced sample was whole blood, obtained in connection with sensitization to the hapten diphenylcyclopropenone (DPC). The receptors stem from a woman aged 18-29 years with alopecia areata. Some clones in this sample may be carry-over from other donors' samples. CDR3s include the opening cysteine and the closing phenylalanine or tryptophan. Rows give clone size only sometimes, using once, few, many, or a class for an expanded clone.

size	V	J	CDR3
few	TRBV27	TRBJ2-5	CASSLRQGGTQYF
many	TRBV7-2	TRBJ2-7	CASSLAHEQYF
few	TRBV6-2/TRBV6-3	TRBJ1-1	CASRVSGGSTEAFF
many	TRBV6-2/TRBV6-3	TRBJ2-7	CASTPGGTGKLKQYF
many	TRBV2	TRBJ1-6	CASSEEVKNSPLHF
few	TRBV5-1	TRBJ2-7	CASSFGYGGVYEQYF
many	TRBV5-4	TRBJ1-2	CASSPGALQLTNYGYTF
many	TRBV3-1	TRBJ2-3	CASSPRDRGTDTQYF
many	TRBV6-2/TRBV6-3	TRBJ2-7	CASSYVREQYF
few	TRBV20-1	TRBJ1-2	CSARAANYGYTF
-	TRBV6-5	TRBJ1-3	CASRQVTWASGNTIYF
many	TRBV5-1	TRBJ1-6	CASSLIGDRIDSPLHF
few	TRBV5-1	TRBJ1-1	CASSFGQGGMNTEAFF
many	TRBV7-9	TRBJ1-3	CASSPQSAGNTIYF
many	TRBV28	TRBJ1-2	CASSLGNYGYTF
few	TRBV20-1	TRBJ2-3	CSAPTGDTQYF
-	TRBV4-2	TRBJ2-2	CASSKGGGGRSTGELFF
many	TRBV7-2	TRBJ1-3	CASSLARSRNTIYF
-	TRBV13	TRBJ1-2	CASSVNRGQDGYTF
few	TRBV28	TRBJ1-5	CAVQTVSGFNQPQHF
-	TRBV27	TRBJ1-6	CASRDRGSYNSPLHF
-	TRBV12-5	TRBJ1-1	CASGLDGWGSTEAFF
many	TRBV18	TRBJ1-4	CASSPQGADEKLFF
many	TRBV6-5	TRBJ1-5	CASSYGPPNSNQPQHF
many	TRBV7-3	TRBJ1-2	CASSKRSPTQQGAGYTF
many	TRBV7-2	TRBJ1-1	CASSLAPLDTEAFF
many	TRBV10-3	TRBJ2-3	CATGQGPDTQYF
many	TRBV2	TRBJ2-3	CASSRQGRTDTQYF
-	TRBV3-1	TRBJ1-1	CASSPSFTAYNTEAFF
-	TRBV6-5	TRBJ2-7	CATHSSEAYEQYF
few	TRBV28	TRBJ2-7	CASSFGLGQSYEQYF
-	TRBV6-1	TRBJ1-1	CASFQVYGDAFF
-	TRBV7-9	TRBJ2-3	CAGQQAPTDTQYF
-	TRBV7-2	TRBJ1-1	CASSLVPAGGGTEAFF
-	TRBV12-3/TRBV12-4	TRBJ1-1	CASSLHPGQGKNTEAFF
-	TRBV11-1	TRBJ2-1	CASSLTGGPGNEQFF
many	TRBV20-1	TRBJ1-5	CSAHTGTNQPQHF
few	TRBV10-3	TRBJ1-3	CAIRDREGDTIYF
few	TRBV7-9	TRBJ2-7	CASSLALWTSRGEQYF
many	TRBV28	TRBJ2-7	CASHRQARSYEQYF
many	TRBV3-1	TRBJ2-6	CASSSRESGANVLTF
few	TRBV5-4	TRBJ2-3	CASSLGPLAGGIDTQYF
many	TRBV28	TRBJ1-2	CASSAYYRGQEGYTF
-	TRBV6-5	TRBJ2-3	CASSYARVDTQYF
many	TRBV6-5	TRBJ2-7	CASSSSFRVDYEQYF
many	TRBV7-9	TRBJ1-2	CASSLEARGSPRYGYTF
few	TRBV4-1	TRBJ1-2	CASSHVDARYGYTF
many	TRBV7-9	TRBJ2-1	CASSLGLAGGPAPSNEQFF
many	TRBV4-3	TRBJ2-7	CASSQEAGGSGEQYF
-	TRBV4-2	TRBJ1-3	CASSSDRDGNTIYF
-	TRBV18	TRBJ2-5	CASSPPGPYQETQYF
few	TRBV20-1	TRBJ1-6	CSAFGQGNSPLHF
-	TRBV12-3/TRBV12-4	TRBJ2-1	CASSLAMTAGSYNEQFF
many	TRBV6-2/TRBV6-3	TRBJ2-4	CASSRSEDIQYF
few	TRBV12-3/TRBV12-4	TRBJ2-2	CASSFDRPTGELFF
few	TRBV7-2	TRBJ1-5	CASIGPDAWPQHF
many	TRBV20-1	TRBJ1-1	CSASPGTLDTEAFF
few	TRBV7-3	TRBJ2-3	CASSWYAGGRDTQYF